This TCR beta chain emerged from a study of T cell responses to AZD1222 COVID-19 vaccine. Findings and limits, study-wide: Only a handful of individuals given AZD1222 were seropositive at baseline. White British donors predominated, females outnumbered males, and clonal diversity was possibly underestimated. Targets within unmutated variant regions were reportedly found for nearly half of spike-specific TCRs.

About this clone: The antigen is undetermined.

The repertoire was sequenced with immunoSEQ multiplex PCR; TCRdb's copy has only in-frame clones and lacks some. The table has under 170,000 clones, around nine tenths seen once. Sample: peripheral blood, taken 28 days after the second AZD1222 dose. The TCR originated in an adult who received the AZD1222 COVID-19 vaccine.

CDR3 nucleotide sequence: TGTGCCAGCTCACCAGAGAACAAGGGAGATACGCAGTATTTT. It encodes CASSPENKGDTQYF. V gene TRBV18 combines with J gene TRBJ2-3, with D hard to call. There are 14 residues in the CDR3. The V end lost 2 bases, the J end lost 5 bases, and 11 bases lay between the germline ends. Germline CDR1 is KGHSH and CDR2 is LQKENI.